The sequence of this T cell receptor beta chain was determined in a study of PD-L1 blockade in urothelial cancer. For the study at large: The patients first took atezolizumab in 2014, receiving 1,200 mg intravenously every 3 weeks. Patients had been given 0 to 3 earlier chemotherapy regimens. Analysis of blood occurred 3 weeks (second dose) and 6 weeks after treatment start.

Every PCR received spiked-in synthetic TCR analog templates. Assay: immunoSEQ multiplex PCR; the TCRdb copy retains only in-frame clones and omits some. The data contain about 83,000 clones, approximately 90% of them singletons. The source is a woman aged 70-85 years with urothelial cancer. Sequencing was performed on PBMCs, taken around atezolizumab (anti-PD-L1) treatment.

In DNA, the CDR3 is TGTGCCAGTTCCGCAAAGGACAGGGTACCCGGGGAGCTGTTTTTT. This codes for CASSAKDRVPGELFF. The rearrangement links TRBV6-6 to TRBJ2-2; 8 nucleotides agree with TRBD1. CDR1 is MNHNY, CDR2 SVGAGI, per germline (reference sequence). The CDR3 consists of 15 residues. V was pared by 9 bases and J by 6 bases, with 12 bases of the junction left unmatched.